The entry below gives a single T cell receptor beta chain sequence along with its context. This specimen comes from a study of control samples from healthy donors and cancer patients. The CDR3 runs to 13 residues. Germline CDR1 LNHDA, CDR2 SQIVND (reference sequence). The V gene lost 3 bases and the J gene lost 7 bases, with 7 bases spanning the gap. The protocol was immunoSEQ multiplex PCR, while the TCRdb copy is restricted to in-frame clones and leaves out a portion. The table has 96,000 or so clones, about 92% seen once. This receptor was identified in a man aged 18 to 35 in good health. The rearrangement links TRBV19 to TRBJ1-6; D uncertain. Sequencing used blood. The CDR3 DNA sequence: TGTGCCAGTAGTATTACCGCGAATTCACCCCTCCACTTT. Amino acids: CASSITANSPLHF.